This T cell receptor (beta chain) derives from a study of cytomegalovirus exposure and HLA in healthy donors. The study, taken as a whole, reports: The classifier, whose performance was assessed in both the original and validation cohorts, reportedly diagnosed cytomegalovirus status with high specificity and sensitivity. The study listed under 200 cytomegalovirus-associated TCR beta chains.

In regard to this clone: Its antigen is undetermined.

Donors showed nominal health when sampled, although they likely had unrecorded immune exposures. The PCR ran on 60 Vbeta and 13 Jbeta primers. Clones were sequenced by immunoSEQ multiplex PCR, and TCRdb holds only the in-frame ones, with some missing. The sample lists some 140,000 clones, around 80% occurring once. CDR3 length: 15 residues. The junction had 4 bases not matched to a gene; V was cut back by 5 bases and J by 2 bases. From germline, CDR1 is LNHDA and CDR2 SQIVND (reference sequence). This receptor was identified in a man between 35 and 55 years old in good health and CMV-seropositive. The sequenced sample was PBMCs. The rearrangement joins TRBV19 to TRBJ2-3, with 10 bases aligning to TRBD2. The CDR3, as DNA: TGTGCCAGTAGTGTTACTAGCGGGAACACAGATACGCAGTATTTT. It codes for CASSVTSGNTDTQYF.